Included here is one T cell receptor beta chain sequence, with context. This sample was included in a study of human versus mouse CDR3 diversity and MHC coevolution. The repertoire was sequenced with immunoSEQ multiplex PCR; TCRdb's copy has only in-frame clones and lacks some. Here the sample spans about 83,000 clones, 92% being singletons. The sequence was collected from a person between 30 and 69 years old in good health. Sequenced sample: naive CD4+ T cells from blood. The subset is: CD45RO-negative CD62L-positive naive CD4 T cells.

CDR3 nucleotide sequence: TGTGCTAGTGGTTTGGCCCTTCCCCTGGGACAGCGGAACACTGAAGCTTTCTTT. It is translated as CASGLALPLGQRNTEAFF. This sequence joins TRBV12-5 and TRBJ1-1, with 7 nucleotides matching TRBD1. V trimming: 1 base; J trimming: 1 base; junction bases outside the gene matches: 12. The CDR3 loop spans 18 amino acids. CDR1 is LGHNT, CDR2 FRNRAP, per germline.